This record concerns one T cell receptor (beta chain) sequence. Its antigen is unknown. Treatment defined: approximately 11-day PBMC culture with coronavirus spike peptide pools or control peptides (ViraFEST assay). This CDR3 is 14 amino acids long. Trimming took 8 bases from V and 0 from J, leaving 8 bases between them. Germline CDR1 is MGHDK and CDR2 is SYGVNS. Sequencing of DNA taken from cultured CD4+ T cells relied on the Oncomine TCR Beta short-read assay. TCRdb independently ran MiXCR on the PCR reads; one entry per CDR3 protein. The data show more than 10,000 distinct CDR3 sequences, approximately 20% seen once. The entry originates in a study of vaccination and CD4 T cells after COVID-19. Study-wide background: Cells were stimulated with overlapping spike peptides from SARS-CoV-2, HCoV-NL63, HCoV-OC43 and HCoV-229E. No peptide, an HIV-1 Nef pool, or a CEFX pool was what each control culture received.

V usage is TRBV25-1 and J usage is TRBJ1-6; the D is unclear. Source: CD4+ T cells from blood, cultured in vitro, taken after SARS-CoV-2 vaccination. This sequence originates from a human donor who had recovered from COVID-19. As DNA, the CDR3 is TGTGCCAGCCAACAAAGCTCCTATAATTCACCCCTCCACTTT. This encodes CASQQSSYNSPLHF.